The rows below give T cell receptor beta chains drawn from one sample of a study of graft-versus-host responses after intestinal transplantation. These receptors' targets are unknown. Here immunoSEQ multiplex PCR was the method, and the copy in TCRdb shows in-frame clones only, minus some. The data hold approximately 110,000 clones, with over 85% observed a single time. The starting material was unstimulated CD4+ T cells sorted from spleen or lymph node cells, obtained before transplant. The receptors here all came from a human donor who was the organ donor for an intestinal transplant. Both conserved end residues are part of each CDR3. A D gene is named only where the DNA matches it firmly. Where a row states a size, it is once, few, many or the class of an expanded clone; other rows omit it.

cdr3_aa,cdr3_nt,cdr3_length,j_call,v_call,d_call,clone_size
CASSAGLAGGVGETQYF,TGTGCCAGCAGCGCGGGACTAGCGGGAGGAGTGGGAGAGACCCAGTACTTC,17,TRBJ2-5,TRBV9,TRBD2,NA
CSASATDTQYF,TGCAGTGCTAGCGCTACAGATACGCAGTATTTT,11,TRBJ2-3,TRBV20-1,NA,NA
CASSQEFRVFGNTIYF,TGTGCCAGCAGCCAAGAATTCAGGGTTTTTGGAAACACCATATATTTT,16,TRBJ1-3,TRBV4-2,NA,NA
CASSQIAGGSYEQYF,TGTGCCAGCAGCCAAATAGCGGGTGGCTCCTACGAGCAGTACTTC,15,TRBJ2-7,TRBV5-6,TRBD2,NA
CASAFRERAEKLFF,TGCGCCAGCGCGTTCAGGGAGAGGGCTGAAAAACTGTTTTTT,14,TRBJ1-4,TRBV5-1,NA,once
CASSLGGIGTGFGQPQHF,TGTGCCAGCAGCTTAGGGGGTATTGGGACAGGGTTTGGGCAGCCCCAGCATTTT,18,TRBJ1-5,TRBV7-2,TRBD1,NA
CASSSQGAGNTIYF,TGCGCCAGCAGCTCACAGGGCGCTGGAAACACCATATATTTT,14,TRBJ1-3,TRBV5-1,NA,NA
CASSREGTSDYEQYF,TGTGCCAGCAGCCGAGAGGGGACTAGCGACTACGAGCAGTACTTC,15,TRBJ2-7,TRBV5-4,TRBD2,NA
CAWTLSGIFQEQYF,TGTGCCTGGACCCTCAGCGGGATCTTTCAGGAGCAGTACTTC,14,TRBJ2-7,TRBV30,TRBD2,NA
CASSLGTFRTEAFF,TGTGCCAGCAGCTTGGGCACCTTTAGGACCGAAGCTTTCTTT,14,TRBJ1-1,TRBV5-6,NA,NA
CASTPSGGNTEAFF,TGTGCCAGCACCCCATCAGGGGGCAACACTGAAGCTTTCTTT,14,TRBJ1-1,TRBV28,TRBD1,NA
CASRDRMGIQTQYF,TGTGCCAGCAGGGACAGGATGGGGATACAGACCCAGTACTTC,14,TRBJ2-5,TRBV6-1,TRBD1,few
CASSPGGTSYEQYF,TGTGCCAGCAGCCCGGGGGGGACCTCCTACGAGCAGTACTTC,14,TRBJ2-7,TRBV6-1,TRBD2,few
CASSAQVRGVGANVLTF,TGTGCCAGCAGCGCCCAGGTTCGCGGGGTTGGGGCCAACGTCCTGACTTTC,17,TRBJ2-6,TRBV7-3,NA,NA
CASSYDGNTGELFF,TGTGCCAGCAGTTATGACGGAAACACCGGGGAGCTGTTTTTT,14,TRBJ2-2,TRBV6-5,NA,once
CASSDIRTVGLLFF,TGTGCCAGCAGTGACATTAGGACTGTGGGGTTACTGTTTTTT,14,TRBJ1-4,TRBV6-5,NA,NA
CASTGTENSYEQYF,TGCGCCAGCACCGGGACAGAAAACTCCTACGAGCAGTACTTC,14,TRBJ2-7,TRBV23-1,TRBD1,NA
CASSLRSSSETQYF,TGTGCCAGTTCCCTAAGATCATCGTCAGAGACCCAGTACTTC,14,TRBJ2-5,TRBV19,NA,NA
CASLGQGGGYTF,TGTGCCAGCTTGGGACAGGGAGGTGGCTACACCTTC,12,TRBJ1-2,TRBV2,TRBD1,NA
CASSSFSGSRSNEQFF,TGTGCCAGCAGTTCGTTTAGCGGGAGCCGAAGCAATGAGCAGTTCTTC,16,TRBJ2-1,TRBV28,TRBD2,NA
CATKTGTRVGDEQFF,TGTGCCACCAAGACAGGGACCCGGGTTGGGGATGAGCAGTTCTTC,15,TRBJ2-1,TRBV28,TRBD1,NA
CSVERVDNEKLFF,TGCAGCGTTGAACGGGTAGATAATGAAAAACTGTTTTTT,13,TRBJ1-4,TRBV29-1,NA,NA
CASSSWASPSSYNEQFF,TGTGCCAGCAGTTCGTGGGCTAGCCCGAGCTCCTACAATGAGCAGTTCTTC,17,TRBJ2-1,TRBV28,NA,once
CASSQGLTGGFTDTQYF,TGCGCCAGCAGCCAAGGTCTTACAGGGGGTTTCACAGATACGCAGTATTTT,17,TRBJ2-3,TRBV4-1,TRBD1,NA
CATSRDIGLASEQYF,TGTGCCACCAGCAGAGATATTGGACTAGCGAGCGAGCAGTACTTC,15,TRBJ2-7,TRBV15,TRBD2,NA
CASSEGQGAYNEQFF,TGTGCCAGCAGTGAAGGCCAGGGGGCCTACAATGAGCAGTTCTTC,15,TRBJ2-1,TRBV6-1,TRBD1,NA
CASSYSIGYGYTF,TGTGCCAGCAGTTACTCGATAGGGTATGGCTACACCTTC,13,TRBJ1-2,TRBV6-5,NA,NA
CASRRTGGHEQYF,TGTGCCAGCAGACGAACAGGGGGCCACGAGCAGTACTTC,13,TRBJ2-7,TRBV6-6,TRBD1,NA
CASGGRSNAQYF,TGTGCCAGCGGCGGGCGGTCAAATGCGCAGTATTTT,12,TRBJ2-3,TRBV6-1,NA,NA
CASSVQSQGTEFF,TGTGCCAGCAGTGTCCAGAGTCAGGGGACGGAGTTCTTC,13,TRBJ2-1,TRBV6-1,NA,NA
CASRALRADNEQFF,TGTGCCAGCAGGGCACTTAGGGCCGACAATGAGCAGTTCTTC,14,TRBJ2-1,TRBV6-1,NA,NA
CASSLTAPGGYTF,TGTGCCAGCAGCCTTACCGCGCCTGGGGGCTACACCTTC,13,TRBJ1-2,TRBV11-1,NA,NA
CASSLVDTEAFF,TGTGCCAGCAGTCTCGTGGACACTGAAGCTTTCTTT,12,TRBJ1-1,TRBV28,NA,NA
CASSPRGGRGYTF,TGTGCCAGCAGTCCCCGGGGTGGACGTGGCTACACCTTC,13,TRBJ1-2,TRBV27,NA,few
CASSLGSRASGRDEQYF,TGTGCCAGCAGCTTAGGCTCGCGGGCTAGCGGGAGGGACGAGCAGTACTTC,17,TRBJ2-7,TRBV7-2,TRBD2,NA
CASSEGTSGTDTQYF,TGCGCCAGCAGTGAGGGGACTAGCGGCACAGATACGCAGTATTTT,15,TRBJ2-3,TRBV10-1,TRBD2,NA
CAWSSGARDTQYF,TGTGCCTGGAGTTCGGGGGCGAGAGATACGCAGTATTTT,13,TRBJ2-3,TRBV30,NA,NA
CASSPQGAVGYTF,TGTGCCAGCAGTCCACAGGGGGCGGTTGGCTACACCTTC,13,TRBJ1-2,TRBV28,TRBD1,once
CASSRAGLAFGETQYF,TGTGCCAGCAGCCGAGCGGGACTAGCTTTCGGAGAGACCCAGTACTTC,16,TRBJ2-5,TRBV5-5,TRBD2,NA
CASSWTVESVPISGNTIYF,TGTGCCAGCAGCTGGACGGTTGAGTCGGTCCCGATTTCTGGAAACACCATATATTTT,19,TRBJ1-3,TRBV7-6,NA,NA
CASSRHEATDQPQHF,TGTGCCAGCAGTCGACACGAAGCGACAGATCAGCCCCAGCATTTT,15,TRBJ1-5,TRBV25-1,NA,NA
CASSQDYRSDNEQFF,TGTGCCAGCAGCCAAGACTACAGGTCCGACAATGAGCAGTTCTTC,15,TRBJ2-1,TRBV14,NA,NA
CASSQGLLRQGMNTEAFF,TGCGCCAGCAGCCAGGGTCTCCTCCGACAGGGAATGAACACTGAAGCTTTCTTT,18,TRBJ1-1,TRBV4-1,TRBD1,NA